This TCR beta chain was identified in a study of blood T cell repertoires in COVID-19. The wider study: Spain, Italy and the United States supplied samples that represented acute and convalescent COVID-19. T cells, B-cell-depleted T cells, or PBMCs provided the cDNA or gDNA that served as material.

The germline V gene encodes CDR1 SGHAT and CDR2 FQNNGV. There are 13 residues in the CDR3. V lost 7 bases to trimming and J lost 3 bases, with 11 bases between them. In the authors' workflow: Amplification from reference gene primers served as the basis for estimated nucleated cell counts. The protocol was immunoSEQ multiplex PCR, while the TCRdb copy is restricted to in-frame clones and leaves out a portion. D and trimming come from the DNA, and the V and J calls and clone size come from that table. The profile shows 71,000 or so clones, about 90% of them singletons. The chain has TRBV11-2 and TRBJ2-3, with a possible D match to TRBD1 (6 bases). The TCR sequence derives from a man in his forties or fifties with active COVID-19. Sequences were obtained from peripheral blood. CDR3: CASISGDTDTQYF. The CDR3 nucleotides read TGTGCCAGCATTTCAGGGGATACAGATACGCAGTATTTT.